This TCR beta chain was captured by sequencing in a study of blood T cell repertoires in COVID-19. Study context: Samples representing acute and convalescent COVID-19 were sourced from the United States, Italy and Spain. From T cells, B-cell-depleted T cells, or PBMCs came the material, which was cDNA or gDNA.

As handled by the study authors: Reference gene primers were amplified, and this amplification served to estimate nucleated cell counts. The repertoire was sequenced with immunoSEQ multiplex PCR; TCRdb's copy has only in-frame clones and lacks some. V and J calls and clone size follow that table, whereas D and trimming were derived from the DNA. The table includes tens of thousands of clones, about 85% detected once. The CDR3 covers 14 residues. From germline, CDR1 is LNHDA and CDR2 SQIVND (reference sequence). V shed 2 bases and J shed 5 bases, with 10 bases lying between them. This chain joins TRBV19 and TRBJ1-5, with D uncertain. The TCR comes from a man in his 70s with acute or convalescent COVID-19. Sequences were obtained from peripheral blood. The CDR3 loop is CASSIRTVYQPQHF. The CDR3 DNA follows: TGTGCCAGTAGTATAAGAACAGTTTATCAGCCCCAGCATTTT.